Below, 28 T cell receptor beta chains from the same sample are listed, as sequenced in a study of blood T cells in healthy people across ages. A second PCR, run for roughly 7 to 11 cycles, used a sample-barcoded 5' primer plus a J-beta primer mix. TCRdb passed the 5' RACE reads through MiXCR, listing each CDR3 protein once. This sample has 850,000 to 950,000 distinct CDR3 sequences, with around 26% found just once. Input material: blood. The receptors stem from an elderly woman in good health.

This clonotype has at least ten counts. The chain recombines TRBV20-1 with TRBJ2-1, with 10 bases that match TRBD1. Looked up from germline, CDR1 is DFQATT and CDR2 is SNEGSKA (reference sequence). The CDR3 spans 14 residues. V shed 6 bases and J 6 bases; nucleotides not matched to a gene: 8. CDR3 in amino acids: CSATWDRGFNEQFF. CDR3 DNA sequence: TGCAGTGCCACCTGGGACAGGGGATTCAATGAGCAGTTCTTC.

This clonotype was observed a few times. Just one base apart from a much larger clone, this may be a read error. The CDR3 loop is CASSLPVTPEQYF. The CDR3 coding sequence is TGTGCCAGCAGCTTACCAGTTACCCCTGAGCAGTACTTC. The J gene is TRBJ2-5, the V gene TRBV7-2; D remains unclear. From germline, CDR1 is SGHTA and CDR2 FQGNSA. V was trimmed by 2 bases and J by 11 bases, leaving 15 bases between them. This CDR3 has 13 residues.

This clonotype was detected many times. The genes are TRBV20-1 and TRBJ2-3; the D is unclear. Deletions cut 5 bases from V and 6 bases from J, with 6 bases between. The CDR3 totals 10 residues. From germline, CDR1 is DFQATT and CDR2 SNEGSKA (reference sequence). In DNA form, the CDR3 reads TGCAGTGCTGCGCTGGATACGCAGTATTTT. Amino acid sequence: CSAALDTQYF.

This clonotype was observed many times. The chain employs TRBV5-1 and TRBJ2-1; 15 positions match TRBD2. V lost 4 bases and J lost 7; bases outside the gene matches: 3. Germline V gene data show CDR1 as SGHRS and CDR2 as YFSETQ. CDR3 length: 15 amino acids. CDR3 amino acids: CASSQGLAGGNEQFF. The CDR3 nucleotides are TGCGCCAGCAGCCAGGGACTAGCGGGGGGTAATGAGCAGTTCTTC.

The chain uses TRBV27 and TRBJ2-7; D gene unclear. The CDR3 loop spans 14 amino acids. V was trimmed by 6 bases and J by 0 bases, leaving 12 bases between them. Germline V gives CDR1 MNHEY, CDR2 SMNVEV (reference sequence). CDR3 nucleotide sequence: TGTGCCAGCAGCGACCGAGAAGCCTCCTACGAGCAGTACTTC. Its protein is CASSDREASYEQYF.

This chain joins TRBV9 and TRBJ1-4; maybe TRBD1 (6 bases). This CDR3 is built from 15 residues. Germline assignment: CDR1 SGDLS and CDR2 YYNGEE. V lost 1 base to trimming and J lost 7 bases, with 14 bases between them. The CDR3 is CASSVFQGTGEKLFF. The CDR3 DNA is TGTGCCAGCAGCGTATTTCAGGGGACGGGTGAAAAACTGTTTTTT.

This clonotype was seen many times. The chain combines TRBV28 with TRBJ2-5, with D possibly matching TRBD2 (6 bases). The CDR3 extends over 13 amino acids. Germline V gene lookup returns CDR1 MDHEN and CDR2 SYDVKM. V gave up 3 bases and J gave up 1 base, with 6 bases separating them. CDR3 sequence (DNA): TGTGCCAGCAGTTTTAGCGGCCAAGAGACCCAGTACTTC. It translates to CASSFSGQETQYF.

The chain is built from TRBV3-1 and TRBJ2-7; D is uncertain. V was cut by 0 bases and J by 9 bases, with 15 bases left in between. Germline lookup yields CDR1 LGHDT and CDR2 YNNKEL (reference sequence). CDR3 size: 14 residues. CDR3 residues: CASSQDWTAWRQYF. CDR3 DNA: TGTGCCAGCAGCCAAGATTGGACGGCTTGGAGGCAGTACTTC.

The genes are TRBV4-3 and TRBJ1-5, with 7 bases lining up with TRBD1. This CDR3 has 15 residues. Germline CDR1 reads LGHNA; CDR2 reads YSLEER. V was pared by 1 base and J by 5 bases, with 5 bases of the junction left unmatched. The chain's CDR3 is CASSQVITGDQPQHF. In nucleotides, the CDR3 is TGCGCCAGCAGCCAAGTGATAACAGGGGATCAGCCCCAGCATTTT.

To note about this clonotype: Possible read error: a much larger clone is one base away. The chain couples TRBV18 to TRBJ2-5; possibly TRBD2 for D (5 bases). Germline V CDR1 and CDR2: KGHSH, LQKENI. The CDR3 spans 15 residues. CDR3 in DNA: TGTACCAGCTCACCATCGAGGGCAGGAGAAGAGACCCAGTACTTC. Amino acids: CTSSPSRAGEETQYF.

The table lists this clonotype with a few counts. This may be a read error, as it is one base from a much larger clone. The rearrangement links TRBV7-2 to TRBJ2-7; D uncertain. The V end was cut by 5 bases, the J end by 3 bases, with 11 bases between. Germline loops: CDR1 SGHTA, CDR2 FQGNSA. CDR3 length equals 13 residues. The CDR3 sequence is CASSVGSVYEQYF. The CDR3 DNA follows: TGTGCCAGCAGCGTAGGCAGTGTCTACGAGCAGTACTTC. Full variable domain (rest looked up from reference TRBV7-2 and TRBJ2-7): GAGVSQSPSNKVTEKGKDVELRCDPISGHTALYWYRQSLGQGLEFLIYFQGNSAPDKSGLPSDRFSAERTGGSVSTLTIQRTQQEDSAVYLCASSVGSVYEQYFGPGTRLTVT.

This clonotype showed up many times. The CDR3, as DNA: TGTGCCAGCAGCTTCCGAGAGGATCGGCGTGAGCAGTTCTTC. Amino acid sequence: CASSFREDRREQFF. V usage is TRBV7-8 and J usage is TRBJ2-1; no clear D gene. CDR3 length: 14 residues. Germline CDR1 and CDR2: SGHVS and FQNEAQ. V lost 3 bases to trimming and J lost 9 bases, with 15 bases between them. The whole variable domain, filled in from reference TRBV7-8 and TRBJ2-1, reads GAGVSQSPRYKVAKRGQDVALRCDPISGHVSLFWYQQALGQGPEFLTYFQNEAQLDKSGLPSDRFFAERPEGSVSTLKIQRTQQEDSAVYLCASSFREDRREQFFGPGTRLTVL.

The chain recombines TRBV7-2 with TRBJ1-3; D unclear. Trimming removed 1 base from V and 0 bases from J, with 10 bases in between. The CDR3 is made up of 16 amino acids. Germline V gene sequence: CDR1 SGHTA, CDR2 FQGNSA. The CDR3 spells CASSLGPVLSGNTIYF. CDR3 DNA: TGTGCCAGCAGCTTAGGTCCGGTGCTCTCTGGAAACACCATATATTTT.

This clonotype occurred a few times. An end of the junction does not agree with germline; a read error may underlie this. The chain employs TRBV6-5 and TRBJ2-3, with 7 bases that match TRBD1. The germline V gene encodes CDR1 MNHEY and CDR2 SVGAGI. The CDR3 is 18 amino acids. CDR3 sequence reads: CASSYTKYDRVETDTRYF. The CDR3 DNA follows: TGTGCCAGCAGTTACACCAAATACGACAGGGTTGAAACAGACACGCGGTATTTT.

This clonotype has a handful of counts. The chain couples TRBV20-1 to TRBJ2-1; TRBD2 is a possible D gene (5 bases). The germline gives CDR1 DFQATT, CDR2 SNEGSKA (reference sequence). The V end was cut by 0 bases, the J end by 3 bases, with 15 bases between. The CDR3 has 16 amino acids. CDR3 region: CSARDFKGESYNEQFF. CDR3 nucleotide sequence: TGCAGTGCTAGAGATTTCAAGGGAGAGAGCTACAATGAGCAGTTCTTC.

There are many counts of this clonotype. This chain joins TRBV4-3 and TRBJ2-1, with 9 bases fitting TRBD1. This CDR3 contains 15 residues. After removal of 3 bases from V and 10 bases from J, the junction contained 10 bases not matched to a gene. CDR1 is LGHNA and CDR2 is YSLEER in the germline V gene. The CDR3 nucleotides read TGCGCCAGCAGCCAGGCCGGGACAGGGAGGCAGGAGCAGTTCTTC. Protein product: CASSQAGTGRQEQFF.

This chain uses TRBV2 with TRBJ1-5; D is unresolved. Germline-derived CDR1 and CDR2 are SNHLY and FYNNEI. V was trimmed by 7 bases and J by 7 bases, leaving 14 bases between them. This CDR3 comprises 13 residues. The DNA of the CDR3 is TGTGCCAGCACGGCGGGGATGGGGCAGCCCCAGCATTTT. It specifies CASTAGMGQPQHF.

This clonotype was counted many times. The chain has TRBV29-1 and TRBJ1-2; 8 bases align to TRBD1. Germline values: CDR1 SQVTM, CDR2 ANQGSEA. The J segment lost 2 bases and the V segment lost 5 bases, leaving 1 base of the junction unmatched. This CDR3 contains 12 residues. CDR3 sequence: CSVRTGNYGYTF. The CDR3 region has the DNA TGCAGCGTTAGGACAGGGAACTATGGCTACACCTTC.

This sequence joins TRBV24-1 and TRBJ1-5; D remains unclear. The germline V gene encodes CDR1 KGHDR and CDR2 SFDVKD. V was cut by 2 bases and J by 9 bases, with 7 bases left in between. The CDR3 length is 12 residues. CDR3 amino acids: CATSDSDLPQHF. The CDR3 coding sequence is TGTGCCACCAGTGATTCGGACTTGCCCCAGCATTTT.

With respect to this clonotype: Its ends do not fully match the called genes, so a read error is possible. The chain employs TRBV3-1 and TRBJ2-7; no firm D call. Germline V CDR1 and CDR2: LGHDT, YNNKEL (reference sequence). This CDR3 is built from 12 residues. CDR3 in DNA: TGTGCCAACAGCCGTTTGTACAATGAGCAGTACTTC. This sequence encodes CANSRLYNEQYF.

This chain connects TRBV30 to TRBJ2-5; the D is unclear. Trimming removed 3 bases from V and 11 bases from J, with 16 bases in between. CDR3 length: 12 residues. CDR1 is GTSNPN, CDR2 SVGIG, per germline (reference sequence). This chain's CDR3 is CAWSAFASPQYF. The CDR3 DNA follows: TGTGCCTGGAGCGCTTTCGCGTCGCCGCAGTACTTC.

This chain links TRBV6-5 with TRBJ2-3, with 8 nucleotides matching TRBD1. After removal of 5 bases from V and 2 bases from J, the junction contained 6 bases not matched to a gene. CDR1 and CDR2 (germline): MNHEY, SVGAGI. This CDR3 comprises 15 residues. In DNA, the CDR3 is TGTGCCAGCAGTCCGGGACAGGTTATCACAGATACGCAGTATTTT. It yields the protein CASSPGQVITDTQYF.

The chain joins TRBV2 to TRBJ1-2, with D possibly TRBD1 on 5 matching bases. Trimming left V 4 bases short and J 8 bases short, with 17 bases between. Germline CDR1 SNHLY, CDR2 FYNNEI. The CDR3 totals 14 residues. This chain's CDR3 is CASSVSGQGSGYTF. The CDR3 DNA is TGTGCCAGCAGTGTTTCAGGACAAGGCTCCGGCTACACCTTC.

The sample holds many counts of this clonotype. V gene TRBV20-1 combines with J gene TRBJ2-3; 8 nucleotides align to TRBD2. The CDR3 contains 13 residues. Trimming at V came to 6 bases and at J to 6 bases, leaving 8 bases not matched to a gene. Germline V gives CDR1 DFQATT, CDR2 SNEGSKA (reference sequence). The CDR3 region is CSAFMTSADTQYF. CDR3 DNA: TGCAGTGCATTTATGACTAGCGCGGATACGCAGTATTTT.

Ten or more counts support this clonotype. A much larger clone lies one base from this, so it may be a read error. V and J are TRBV20-1 and TRBJ2-7; D unresolved. The CDR3 totals 13 residues. With 3 bases removed from V and 7 bases from J, the gap between germline ends came to 16 bases. The V gene's germline CDR1 is DFQATT and CDR2 SNEGSKA (reference sequence). CDR3 DNA sequence: TGCAGTGCTAGGAGTCTCACGGGCAATGAGCAGTACTTC. Its protein is CSARSLTGNEQYF.

The V gene is TRBV18, the J gene TRBJ1-4; D not resolved. Deletions cut 1 base from V and 7 bases from J, with 10 bases between. This CDR3 comprises 14 residues. Germline V CDR1 and CDR2: KGHSH, LQKENI. DNA of the CDR3: TGTGCCAGCTCACCACTTAACGGGGTTGAAAAACTGTTTTTT. This encodes CASSPLNGVEKLFF.

This clonotype was observed at least ten times. V usage is TRBV20-1 and J usage is TRBJ2-3; 10 nucleotides line up with TRBD2. The ends lost 5 bases at V and 6 bases at J; junction bases unmatched: 8. CDR1 is DFQATT, CDR2 SNEGSKA, per germline (reference sequence). CDR3 length equals 14 residues. CDR3 region: CSAGSGGAPDTQYF. For the CDR3, the DNA is TGCAGTGCTGGAAGCGGGGGGGCCCCTGATACGCAGTATTTT.

This clonotype was seen a handful of times. A much larger clone is a single base away; this may be a read error. V is TRBV6-1 and J is TRBJ2-1; no clear D. TRBJ2-7 matches the DNA end more closely, so the J call is doubtful. Germline CDR1 MNHNS, CDR2 SASEGT. The CDR3 totals 15 residues. This chain's CDR3 is CASSELILGYNEQYF. CDR3 nucleotide sequence: TGTGCCAGCAGTGAATTGATACTGGGGTACAATGAGCAGTACTTC.